This T cell receptor (beta chain) was identified in a study of T cells after yellow fever vaccination (dated 2019 in TCRdb). For context, the study as a whole: The SMART-Seq v4 Ultra Low Input RNA kit was used to prepare libraries from fractions with low cell numbers. Blood samples were taken at several timepoints before and after primary and secondary immunization, and bulk PBMC replicates and cell subsets were isolated. Two healthy male donors, one aged 18 to 29 and one aged 30 to 40 years, made up the cohort. Bulk TCR alpha and beta repertoires were sequenced longitudinally to track T-cell clones before and after primary and booster YFV17D yellow fever vaccination.

This clonotype was observed a few times. The antigen it recognizes is unknown. Base qualities are not recorded, but no much larger clone differs from it by a single base. Summary of the overall study and its limitations: FACS-sorted repertoires could contain abundant contaminating clonotypes from the bulk population, so computational filtering was required. Most clones expanded after primary vaccination were re-detected after the booster (96% of CD4 and 88% of CD8), suggesting broad memory maintenance. A small fraction of clonotypes appeared in both the CD4 and CD8 compartments, likely as a result of convergent recombination. Because the study included only a couple of donors, the extent to which the findings can be generalized is limited. The secondary T-cell response was weaker than the primary response but faster, peaking on day 5 instead of day 15.

Spanning cysteine to phenylalanine, the CDR3 consists of 19 amino acids. The DNA shown is the 57-base CDR3, in frame from base 1. The germline V gene specifies MNHEY as CDR1 and SVGAGI as CDR2. The V end gives up 2 bases and the J end 7 bases, leaving 20 bases in the junction not matched to a gene. TCR cDNA was synthesized by 5'RACE template switching, which introduced a universal primer site and unique molecular identifiers. cDNA synthesis was primed from both the TCR alpha and TCR beta constant segments. Two PCR steps were used to amplify libraries, with sample barcodes and sequencing adapters being added in the second step. Sequencing of libraries was performed on Illumina HiSeq 2500 (2x100 bp) or NovaSeq (2x150 bp). The study's own analysis went as follows. Demultiplexing of reads and collapsing into UMI consensus sequences were performed with MIGEC, and V(D)J alignment was carried out with MiXCR. Clonotypes responding to the vaccine were identified with edgeR on replicate PBMC samples, with the criteria of FDR below 0.01 and a log2 fold change above 5 up to day 15. Each bulk clonotype received a CD4 or CD8 identity based on whether the sequenced CD4 or CD8 repertoire contained that clonotype at higher abundance. Using fastp at Q25 and MiXCR, TCRdb reprocessed the public reads and kept productive beta chains. Each entry is one CDR3 protein sequence, shown with its most common DNA and genes. Clone size and V and J calls follow TCRdb, not the original study. The sample table holds just under 600,000 distinct CDR3 sequences, of which roughly 12% were seen once. Over 13% of the sample belongs to the ten largest clones.

In light of the paper, this sample's treatment or condition label describes: live attenuated yellow fever vaccine strain. At each blood-draw timepoint, two biological replicates of bulk PBMCs were collected. A standard Ficoll-Paque protocol was used to isolate PBMCs from peripheral blood. RNA was extracted with TriZol from bulk PBMCs, CD4 and CD8 fractions, and dextramer-positive and dextramer-negative fractions. The starting material was PBMCs, obtained on the day of the yellow fever booster vaccination. The TCR was taken from a man aged 25-40 years who received the YFV17D yellow fever vaccine. This chain joins TRBV6-5 to TRBJ2-1; 7 bases in between match TRBD2. The CDR3 reads CASSYGRPMAGVGGNEQFF. The nucleotide sequence reads as follows: TGTGCCAGCAGTTACGGGAGGCCCATGGCGGGAGTGGGGGGGAATGAGCAGTTCTTC.